These T cell receptor beta chains were read from a single sample in a study of T cell repertoires in cytomegalovirus infection. From the reads, TCRdb called clonotypes with MiXCR, one entry per CDR3 protein. The sample lists more than 250,000 distinct CDR3 sequences, roughly 15% seen once, with around 8.8% in the top ten. Sequencing was performed on PBMCs. These receptor sequences come from a human donor in good health (CMV status not recorded). Some clones in this sample may be carry-over from other donors' samples. CDR3s include the opening cysteine and the closing phenylalanine or tryptophan. Fields, in order: D gene, J gene, V gene, clone size, CDR3 protein, CDR3 DNA. D genes are given only for firm matches. Some rows mark clone size as missing; the rest say once, few, many or name a class of expanded clone.

D: -; J: TRBJ1-1; V: TRBV12-3/TRBV12-4; size: -; CDR3: CASSLGTLGGQAFF; DNA: TGTGCCAGCAGTTTAGGGACACTTGGGGGACAAGCTTTCTTT
D: TRBD1; J: TRBJ2-7; V: TRBV6-5; size: few; CDR3: CASSYGIQGATYEQYF; DNA: TGTGCCAGCAGTTACGGGATTCAGGGGGCGACCTACGAGCAGTACTTC
D: TRBD1; J: TRBJ1-1; V: TRBV12-3/TRBV12-4; size: many; CDR3: CASSDRVPEAFF; DNA: TGTGCCAGCAGTGACAGGGTACCTGAAGCTTTCTTT
D: -; J: TRBJ2-4; V: TRBV28; size: many; CDR3: CASSPSADSLLAKNIQYF; DNA: TGTGCCAGCAGTCCTTCGGCGGACAGCCTCCTAGCCAAAAACATTCAGTACTTC
D: TRBD1; J: TRBJ2-7; V: TRBV2; size: few; CDR3: CASRRDRSTYEQYF; DNA: TGTGCCAGCCGCCGGGACAGGTCCACCTACGAGCAGTACTTC
D: -; J: TRBJ2-4; V: TRBV4-1; size: -; CDR3: CASSQERNLNIQYF; DNA: TGCGCCAGCAGCCAAGAACGTAACCTAAACATTCAGTACTTC
D: -; J: TRBJ2-5; V: TRBV7-3; size: many; CDR3: CASSPSTGRAETQYF; DNA: TGTGCCAGCAGCCCCTCGACAGGGAGGGCAGAGACCCAGTACTTC
D: TRBD2; J: TRBJ2-7; V: TRBV10-3; size: -; CDR3: CAITGAGGYEQYF; DNA: TGTGCCATCACCGGAGCGGGGGGCTACGAGCAGTACTTC
D: -; J: TRBJ2-7; V: TRBV20-1; size: few; CDR3: CSAILRGKPGGEQYF; DNA: TGCAGTGCAATACTCCGGGGAAAGCCCGGGGGCGAGCAGTACTTC
D: -; J: TRBJ2-2; V: TRBV28; size: few; CDR3: CASFGWDGERSGELFF; DNA: TGTGCCAGCTTCGGATGGGACGGGGAAAGGAGCGGGGAGCTGTTTTTT
D: -; J: TRBJ2-1; V: TRBV6-2/TRBV6-3; size: many; CDR3: CASSGTRMDEQFF; DNA: TGTGCCAGCAGTGGGACCCGGATGGATGAGCAGTTCTTC
D: -; J: TRBJ2-3; V: TRBV4-1; size: -; CDR3: CASSQEDADTQYF; DNA: TGCGCCAGCAGCCAAGAGGACGCAGATACGCAGTATTTT
D: -; J: TRBJ2-2; V: TRBV29-1; size: few; CDR3: CSVKGPQSAGELFF; DNA: TGCAGCGTTAAAGGCCCGCAGTCCGCCGGGGAGCTGTTTTTT
D: -; J: TRBJ2-7; V: TRBV20-1; size: -; CDR3: CSAYQGQGRRYEQYF; DNA: TGCAGTGCTTATCAGGGGCAGGGAAGGCGATACGAGCAGTACTTC
D: -; J: TRBJ1-1; V: TRBV29-1; size: -; CDR3: CSGVETEAFF; DNA: TGCAGCGGAGTTGAAACTGAAGCTTTCTTT
D: -; J: TRBJ1-5; V: TRBV7-2; size: many; CDR3: CASSSPAGGGKVNNQPQHF; DNA: TGTGCCAGCAGCTCCCCTGCCGGAGGGGGTAAAGTCAACAATCAGCCCCAGCATTTT
D: TRBD1; J: TRBJ2-7; V: TRBV7-2; size: medium-sized; CDR3: CASSFSTGGGEQYF; DNA: TGTGCCAGCAGCTTCTCGACAGGGGGAGGAGAGCAGTACTTC
D: -; J: TRBJ2-5; V: TRBV28; size: many; CDR3: CASSLEGVPYQETQYF; DNA: TGTGCCAGCAGTTTGGAGGGGGTACCCTACCAAGAGACCCAGTACTTC
D: -; J: TRBJ2-7; V: TRBV7-6; size: many; CDR3: CASSPEDRPYEQYF; DNA: TGTGCCAGCAGCCCAGAGGACAGACCCTACGAGCAGTACTTC
D: -; J: TRBJ2-3; V: TRBV7-9; size: few; CDR3: CASIIADTQYF; DNA: TGTGCCAGCATTATAGCAGATACGCAGTATTTT
D: -; J: TRBJ1-1; V: TRBV7-2; size: many; CDR3: CASSWLGVNTEAFF; DNA: TGTGCCAGCTCCTGGTTGGGGGTGAACACTGAAGCTTTCTTT
D: TRBD1; J: TRBJ2-7; V: TRBV6-1; size: -; CDR3: CASSARGDRGLEQYF; DNA: TGTGCCAGCAGTGCGAGGGGGGACAGGGGCCTCGAGCAGTACTTC